The clone carrying this TCR beta chain was detected ten times or more. Its target is not known. These data originate in a study of regulatory T cells in long-lasting Graves disease. Study details: Treatment with antithyroid drugs for over 5 years, together with positive TSH receptor antibodies, meant persistent Graves' disease.

The time point here: persistent/refractory GD, antithyroid drugs over 5 years with positive TRAb. Extracted RNA from PBMCs served as the source of the TCR library. American Thyroid Association guidelines defined how Graves' disease was diagnosed. Study results and limitations: There was favoring of TRBV28, TRBJ1-2 and TRBJ2-5 in persistent disease.

The CDR3 is 13 residues long. V was trimmed by 2 bases and J by 9 bases, leaving 13 bases between them. Germline lookup yields CDR1 ENHRY and CDR2 SYGVKD. The authors built TCR beta libraries using iRepertoire HTBI primers and Arm-PCR of CDR3 regions. TCRdb used MiXCR to reprocess the multiplex PCR reads, holding one entry per CDR3 protein. The profile shows a few hundred thousand distinct CDR3 sequences, less than 25% of them singletons. This receptor was obtained from a female donor with Graves disease. The sequenced sample was peripheral blood mononuclear cells (PBMCs), obtained when the disease was refractory, from a patient treated with antithyroid drugs. The genes are TRBV10-3 and TRBJ1-2; D is possibly TRBD1 (5 bases). CDR3 region: CAISEGGIFSYTF. CDR3 nucleotides: TGTGCCATCAGTGAGGGGGGGATCTTCAGCTACACCTTC.